The 4 T cell receptor beta chains listed next were all sequenced from one sample in a study of blood T cell repertoires in COVID-19. Sequencing used immunoSEQ multiplex PCR; TCRdb keeps in-frame clones, though not all of them. The table lists fewer than 600,000 clones, 89% of them singletons, with roughly 0.92% in the top ten. Sequencing was done on a sample of peripheral blood. These receptors came from a man between 18 and 29 years old with COVID-19, enrolled during active disease.

The chain uses TRBV18 and TRBJ1-4; D gene unclear. The ends were cut back, 1 base at V and 7 bases at J, with 13 bases in the middle. CDR3 length: 15 amino acids. Germline loops: CDR1 KGHSH, CDR2 LQKENI. The CDR3 DNA follows: TGTGCCAGCTCACCACTTGGGCAGGAAGGTGAAAAACTGTTTTTT. Its translation: CASSPLGQEGEKLFF.

The rearrangement uses TRBV30 and TRBJ1-5, with D maybe TRBD1 (5 bases). Trimming stripped 2 bases from V and 4 bases from J, with 15 bases between. The CDR3 covers 15 residues. Germline V gives CDR1 GTSNPN, CDR2 SVGIG (reference sequence). CDR3 region: CAWSIGVGLNQPQHF. The CDR3 bases are TGTGCCTGGAGTATAGGGGTGGGTTTAAATCAGCCCCAGCATTTT.

The rearrangement joins TRBV6-5 to TRBJ1-4; 9 bases fit TRBD1. Germline values: CDR1 MNHEY, CDR2 SVGAGI. V shed 6 bases and J 7 bases; nucleotides not matched to a gene: 9. CDR3 length: 15 residues. CDR3 bases: TGTGCCAGCAGGAAGGGGGGGACAGGGCGTGAAAAACTGTTTTTT. Amino acid sequence: CASRKGGTGREKLFF.

The V gene is TRBV5-1, the J gene TRBJ2-2, with TRBD1 identical over 7 bases. Trimming at V came to 6 bases and at J to 7 bases, leaving 18 bases not matched to a gene. Per germline, CDR1 SGHRS and CDR2 YFSETQ. The CDR3 has 17 residues. This CDR3 reads CASTLGQAPDWGGELFF. CDR3 sequence (DNA): TGCGCCAGCACCCTTGGACAGGCCCCTGATTGGGGCGGGGAGCTGTTTTTT. Drawing the rest from reference TRBV5-1 and TRBJ2-2, the complete variable domain is KAGVTQTPRYLIKTRGQQVTLSCSPISGHRSVSWYQQTPGQGLQFLFEYFSETQRNKGNFPGRFSGRQFSNSRSEMNVSTLELGDSALYLCASTLGQAPDWGGELFFGEGSRLTVL.